This entry lists 16 T cell receptor beta chains sequenced from one sample in a study of naive and memory T cell subsets. For these TCRs, the target antigens are not known. The beta constant-region primer was an equimolar mix of two oligonucleotides covering TRBC1 and TRBC2. The ligated cDNA underwent four PCR rounds using SP2 and nested alpha and beta constant-region primers. TCRdb re-analysed the UMI-ligation and nested PCR reads in MiXCR, keeping a single row per CDR3 protein. Of about 150,000 distinct CDR3 sequences listed, roughly 23% were seen once; the top ten hold approximately 0.1%. General observations from the study: A few larger clonotypes appeared in naive repertoires, especially CD8, possibly memory cells re-expressing CD45RA.

The sequencing sample was made of naive CD4+ T cells from blood. All receptors derive from a human donor in good health.

The gene calls are TRBV20-1 and TRBJ1-2; D is undetermined. V lost 0 bases to trimming and J lost 8 bases, with 19 bases between them. The germline V gene encodes CDR1 DFQATT and CDR2 SNEGSKA (reference sequence). CDR3 length: 15 residues. This chain's CDR3 is CSARDNSRRVGGYTF. CDR3 nucleotides: TGCAGTGCTAGAGACAACAGTCGGAGGGTTGGCGGCTACACCTTC.

This clonotype was counted many times. The chain uses TRBV7-9 and TRBJ2-7; maybe TRBD2 (6 bases). Trimming cost V 0 bases and J 1 base, with 16 bases left between them. The CDR3 loop spans 17 amino acids. Germline-derived CDR1 and CDR2 are SEHNR and FQNEAQ (reference sequence). The CDR3 DNA sequence: TGTGCCAGCAGCTTAGCCGGACGGGGGAAGGGATCCTACGAGCAGTACTTC. Amino acid sequence: CASSLAGRGKGSYEQYF.

The V call is TRBV11-2, the J call TRBJ2-5; unclear D gene. V lost 2 bases, J lost 5 bases, and 15 bases lay in between. CDR1 and CDR2 from the germline V gene are SGHAT and FQNNGV. The CDR3 runs to 15 residues. The CDR3 region has the DNA TGTGCCAGCAGCTTAATGGCGGTCTCTCTGGAGACCCAGTACTTC. Protein sequence: CASSLMAVSLETQYF.

This clonotype was observed a handful of times. V usage is TRBV11-2 and J usage is TRBJ1-2; unclear D gene. This CDR3 is built from 12 residues. Trimming removed 4 bases from V and 4 bases from J, with 7 bases in between. In germline, CDR1 is SGHAT, CDR2 FQNNGV. In nucleotides, the CDR3 is TGTGCCAGCAGCTGGGAGGGCTATGGCTACACCTTC. It translates to CASSWEGYGYTF.

The chain joins TRBV11-1 to TRBJ2-6; 8 positions agree with TRBD1. V was pared by 7 bases and J by 2 bases, with 7 bases of the junction left unmatched. The CDR3 sequence is 16 residues long. Germline V gives CDR1 SGHAT, CDR2 FQDESV (reference sequence). This CDR3 reads CASTDRGGPGANVLTF. For the CDR3, the DNA is TGTGCCAGCACCGACAGGGGAGGACCTGGGGCCAACGTCCTGACTTTC.

The gene calls are TRBV20-1 and TRBJ2-5; a weak D match, TRBD2 (6 bases). V was clipped by 7 bases and J by 4 bases, with 13 bases between them. Germline V gene lookup returns CDR1 DFQATT and CDR2 SNEGSKA (reference sequence). This CDR3 region has 12 residues. Here the CDR3 DNA reads TGCAGTGGGGGGGTCAGCCGAGAGACCCAGTACTTC. Translation gives CSGGVSRETQYF.

This clonotype was counted at least ten times. The gene calls are TRBV6-6 and TRBJ2-1; D is uncertain. The CDR3 sequence is 13 residues long. V lost 2 bases to trimming and J lost 5 bases, with 7 bases between them. Per the germline V gene, CDR1 is MNHNY and CDR2 is SVGAGI (reference sequence). The CDR3 is CASSYAGNNEQFF. The CDR3, as DNA: TGTGCCAGCAGTTACGCAGGTAACAATGAGCAGTTCTTC.

Of note for this clonotype: This may be a read error: a much more frequent sequence differs by one nucleotide. The V and J genes are TRBV6-5 and TRBJ1-1; D gene uncertain. Between the trimmed V and J ends, which lost 6 bases and 1 base, there was a span of 3 bases. The CDR3 has 11 amino acids. Germline V lookup: CDR1 MNHEY, CDR2 SVGAGI. CDR3 sequence (DNA): TGTGCCAGCAGGGGGAACACTGAAGCTTTCTTT. Translating gives CASRGNTEAFF.

The chain joins TRBV7-2 to TRBJ2-7; D unclear. Germline CDR1 is SGHTA and CDR2 is FQGNSA. The length of the CDR3 is 13 residues. With 5 bases removed from V and 2 bases from J, the gap between germline ends came to 10 bases. CDR3 loop: CASSTQQPYEQYF. CDR3 DNA: TGTGCCAGCAGCACACAGCAGCCCTACGAGCAGTACTTC.

This sequence joins TRBV6-5 and TRBJ1-2; D is unresolved. Deletions cut 0 bases from V and 0 bases from J, with 8 bases between. CDR3 length equals 15 residues. Germline lookup yields CDR1 MNHEY and CDR2 SVGAGI. CDR3 nucleotides: TGTGCCAGCAGTTACTCTTCCGTATCTAACTATGGCTACACCTTC. Its translation: CASSYSSVSNYGYTF.

This clonotype has just a few counts. The rearrangement joins TRBV9 to TRBJ2-6, with D perhaps matching TRBD1 (5 bases). Trimming left V 2 bases short and J 0 bases short, with 9 bases between. This CDR3 spans 16 amino acids. Germline assignment: CDR1 SGDLS and CDR2 YYNGEE. The CDR3 loop reads CASSVTGSSGANVLTF. CDR3 DNA: TGTGCCAGCAGCGTCACAGGAAGCTCTGGGGCCAACGTCCTGACTTTC.

V and J are TRBV6-5 and TRBJ1-6; a weak D match, TRBD1 (6 bases). The V end lost 6 bases, the J end lost 13 bases, and 19 bases lay between the germline ends. In germline, CDR1 is MNHEY, CDR2 SVGAGI. The length of the CDR3 is 14 residues. CDR3: CASSRQENLSPLHF. Here the CDR3 DNA reads TGTGCCAGCAGCCGACAGGAAAACCTAAGCCCCCTCCACTTT.

The chain links TRBV5-1 to TRBJ2-6; the D gene is possibly TRBD2 (7 bases). Germline CDR1 SGHRS, CDR2 YFSETQ. The V end lost 4 bases, the J end lost 1 base, and 18 bases lay between the germline ends. The CDR3 runs 18 residues. CDR3 DNA sequence: TGCGCCAGCAGCCTCACTAGGGGGGGGAGGTCTGGGGCCAACGTCCTGACTTTC. Its protein is CASSLTRGGRSGANVLTF.

The genes are TRBV21-1 and TRBJ2-1. TRBV21-1 is marked as a pseudogene. CDR3 length equals 12 residues. CDR3 sequence: CASSPRKDEQFF. In DNA, the CDR3 is TGTGCCAGCAGCCCCCGAAAAGATGAGCAGTTCTTC.

The chain couples TRBV12-5 to TRBJ2-1; D perhaps matches TRBD2 (6 bases). The CDR3 extends over 13 amino acids. Looked up from germline, CDR1 is LGHNT and CDR2 is FRNRAP. The V and J ends lost 3 bases and 5 bases respectively, with 8 bases between them. CDR3 DNA: TGTGCTAGTGGTTTACGGACTAACAATGAGCAGTTCTTC. It codes for CASGLRTNNEQFF.

This clonotype appeared a few times. CDR3 region: CSVGRTGNTEAFF. Written as DNA, the CDR3 is TGCAGCGTTGGTCGGACGGGGAACACTGAAGCTTTCTTT. The J gene is TRBJ1-1, the V gene TRBV29-1, with D unresolved. The CDR3 spans 13 residues. Germline V gives CDR1 SQVTM, CDR2 ANQGSEA. With 4 bases removed from V and 1 base from J, the gap between germline ends came to 10 bases.